The clone carrying this T cell receptor beta chain has only a few counts. This entry belongs to a study of blood T cells in healthy people across ages. The CDR3 is made up of 16 amino acids. CDR1 SGHTA and CDR2 FQGNSA come from the germline V gene. The V and J ends lost 1 base and 2 bases respectively, with 15 bases between them. The authors ran a second PCR of 7 to 11 cycles using a sample-barcoded 5' primer and a J-beta primer mix. Via MiXCR, TCRdb re-called the 5' RACE reads, giving one row per CDR3 protein. The sample holds 1.5 million to 2 million distinct CDR3 sequences, more than 35% seen once.

This chain connects TRBV7-2 to TRBJ2-7; D may be TRBD2 (6 bases). This TCR was sampled from a human donor in good health. The sequencing input was blood. This CDR3 is CASSLVLSGRAYEQYF. In nucleotides, the CDR3 is TGTGCCAGCAGCTTAGTCCTAAGCGGGCGGGCCTACGAGCAGTACTTC.